The 11 T cell receptor beta chains below were found in one sample sequenced in a study of ipilimumab plus nivolumab after autologous stem cell transplantation (dated by TCRdb to the early 2020s). Libraries were made using the immunoSEQ multiplex PCR assay. TCRdb holds this immuneACCESS table with in-frame rearrangements only. Some clones are missing; in checked studies, unresolved V genes explain under half, and the rest has no known cause. The sample table records over 15,000 clones; roughly four fifths of these occur just once. The top ten clonotypes cover about 6.4% of the sample. This material consisted of PBMCs, taken in a trial of ipilimumab plus nivolumab as post-transplant consolidation. The receptor set was obtained from a male donor with diffuse large B-cell lymphoma.

This clone came up a few times. The rearrangement links TRBV5-4 to TRBJ1-6, with TRBD1 matching 7 bases. The CDR3 runs to 18 residues. Germline CDR1 is SGHNT and CDR2 is YYREEE (reference sequence). With V trimmed by 0 bases and J by 7 bases, 13 bases remained unmatched. The CDR3: CASSLDSDRAFGNSPLHF. As DNA, the CDR3 is TGTGCCAGCAGCTTGGACTCAGACAGGGCCTTCGGAAATTCACCCCTCCACTTT.

This chain uses TRBV7-2 with TRBJ1-1, with a possible D match to TRBD1 (6 bases). V lost 5 bases and J 3 bases, leaving 13 bases between the germline ends. The CDR3 sequence is 14 residues long. Germline CDR1 reads SGHTA; CDR2 reads FQGNSA. CDR3 bases: TGTGCCAGCAGCGGGGGTAGGGGGGACACTGAAGCTTTCTTT. Its protein product is CASSGGRGDTEAFF.

This clone was seen a handful of times. The chain carries TRBV20-1 and TRBJ1-1; D perhaps matches TRBD1 (5 bases). Trimming pared 5 bases from V and 12 bases from J, leaving 16 bases between. Germline V lookup: CDR1 DFQATT, CDR2 SNEGSKA (reference sequence). The CDR3 extends over 11 amino acids. CDR3: CSALGQGMTFF. Written as DNA, the CDR3 is TGCAGTGCTCTGGGCCAGGGCATGACTTTCTTT.

The chain has TRBV5-1 and TRBJ1-2, with TRBD1 identical over 9 bases. V trimming: 2 bases; J trimming: 3 bases; junction bases outside the gene matches: 8. CDR3 length: 16 residues. CDR1 and CDR2 (germline): SGHRS, YFSETQ. The CDR3 DNA reads as TGCGCCAGCAGCTTACAGGGGGCTCGTAGGGACTATGGCTACACCTTC. Amino acid sequence: CASSLQGARRDYGYTF.

The chain is built from TRBV25-1 and TRBJ1-2; D unclear. Trimming took off 1 base at V and 4 bases at J, with 7 bases between the two ends. Germline-derived CDR1 and CDR2 are MGHDK and SYGVNS. The CDR3 contains 13 residues. The CDR3 coding sequence is TGTGCCAGCAGTGAATCCGGCAGCTATGGCTACACCTTC. It codes for CASSESGSYGYTF.

The chain employs TRBV7-8 and TRBJ2-7, with 13 positions matching TRBD2. CDR3 length: 15 amino acids. The V gene end was trimmed by 5 bases and the J gene end by 3 bases; junction bases not matched to a gene: 4. The germline V gene encodes CDR1 SGHVS and CDR2 FQNEAQ. The CDR3 sequence: CASSPRTSGSYEQYF. CDR3 sequence (DNA): TGTGCCAGCAGCCCGCGGACTAGCGGGAGCTACGAGCAGTACTTC. Looking up the rest from reference TRBV7-8 and TRBJ2-7 gives the full variable domain: GAGVSQSPRYKVAKRGQDVALRCDPISGHVSLFWYQQALGQGPEFLTYFQNEAQLDKSGLPSDRFFAERPEGSVSTLKIQRTQQEDSAVYLCASSPRTSGSYEQYFGPGTRLTVT.

The V and J genes are TRBV6-4 and TRBJ2-5; possible D gene TRBD1, 6 bases. There are 19 residues in the CDR3. The germline CDR1 and CDR2 sequences are MRHNA and SNTAGT. The V and J ends lost 0 bases and 1 base respectively, with 21 bases between them. The CDR3: CASSDSSQKDRKIQETQYF. In DNA, the CDR3 is TGTGCCAGCAGTGACTCGTCCCAGAAGGACAGAAAAATCCAAGAGACCCAGTACTTC.

The genes are TRBV5-6 and TRBJ2-4, with D perhaps matching TRBD2 (5 bases). CDR1 and CDR2 (germline): SGHDT, YYEEEE. Trimming removed 3 bases at V and 0 bases at J, with 13 bases between. The CDR3 is made up of 16 amino acids. This CDR3 is CASSWNSGIAKNIQYF. CDR3 coding DNA: TGTGCCAGCAGCTGGAATTCGGGGATAGCCAAAAACATTCAGTACTTC.

This clone was found a few times. The CDR3 region is CASSQELGLAGSQETQYF. The CDR3 DNA reads TGTGCCAGCAGCCAAGAGCTAGGACTAGCGGGGAGCCAAGAGACCCAGTACTTC. The gene calls are TRBV4-2 and TRBJ2-5; 12 nucleotides line up with TRBD2. The CDR3 spans 18 residues. The V and J ends lost 0 bases and 1 base, in that order; junction bases with no gene match: 6. From germline, CDR1 is LGHNA and CDR2 YNFKEQ.

The V gene is TRBV1, the J gene TRBJ1-1. TRBV1 is an annotated pseudogene. The CDR3 totals 14 residues. In DNA, the CDR3 is TGCACCAGCAGCCCAGGACCGACGTACACTGAAGCTTTCTTT. Translating it yields CTSSPGPTYTEAFF.

This clone was picked up one time. This sequence joins TRBV30 and TRBJ2-4; either TRBD1 or TRBD2 may fit D (5 bases each). This CDR3 comprises 15 residues. Trimming cost V 3 bases and J 1 base, with 13 bases left between them. Germline CDR1 GTSNPN, CDR2 SVGIG (reference sequence). The CDR3 here is CAWRNAREAKNIQYF. The CDR3 DNA reads as TGTGCCTGGAGGAATGCCAGGGAGGCCAAAAACATTCAGTACTTC.